These 27 T cell receptor beta chains were all obtained from the same sample, sequenced in a study of CD8+ T cells in alopecia areata. The sequencing template was cDNA reverse transcribed from extracted RNA. Repertoires were generated with immunoSEQ multiplex PCR, while TCRdb's copy carries only in-frame clones and drops some. The sample records roughly 150,000 clones, roughly 64% being singletons. Sequenced here: CD4+ T cells sorted from blood, sampled at week 0. All receptors derive from a human donor with alopecia areata.

The rearrangement uses TRBV30 and TRBJ1-1, with D possibly being TRBD1 (6 bases). V shed 4 bases and J shed 3 bases, with 9 bases lying between them. CDR3 size: 12 residues. Germline-derived CDR1 and CDR2 are GTSNPN and SVGIG (reference sequence). The CDR3, as DNA: TGTGCCTGGACGGGGGGCTACACTGAAGCTTTCTTT. Protein product: CAWTGGYTEAFF.

This clone was recorded a few times. This chain connects TRBV5-1 to TRBJ1-2; D is undetermined. Trimming cost V 0 bases and J 4 bases, with 4 bases left between them. CDR1 and CDR2 from the germline V gene are SGHRS and YFSETQ. The CDR3 runs to 12 residues. The CDR3 protein is CASSLGAYGYTF. The CDR3 DNA follows: TGCGCCAGCAGCTTGGGGGCCTATGGCTACACCTTC. The full variable domain, rest sourced from reference TRBV5-1 and TRBJ1-2, is KAGVTQTPRYLIKTRGQQVTLSCSPISGHRSVSWYQQTPGQGLQFLFEYFSETQRNKGNFPGRFSGRQFSNSRSEMNVSTLELGDSALYLCASSLGAYGYTFGSGTRLTVV.

This chain uses TRBV5-1 with TRBJ2-3; tentatively, D is TRBD1 (6 bases). Trimming shortened V by 3 bases and J by 6 bases, and 11 bases separated the two germline ends. CDR1 and CDR2 (germline): SGHRS, YFSETQ. The CDR3 is 13 residues long. CDR3 in amino acids: CASSSGQQDTQYF. The CDR3 nucleotides are TGCGCCAGCAGCTCGGGACAACAGGATACGCAGTATTTT.

This clone was counted at least ten times. The gene calls are TRBV5-1 and TRBJ2-3, with D perhaps matching TRBD2 (6 bases). The germline gives CDR1 SGHRS, CDR2 YFSETQ. V was pared by 1 base and J by 1 base, with 10 bases between. This CDR3 spans 15 amino acids. The chain's CDR3 is CASSLLASGTDTQYF. The CDR3, as DNA: TGCGCCAGCAGCTTGCTTGCTAGCGGCACAGATACGCAGTATTTT.

CDR3 nucleotide sequence: TGTGCCAGCAGCTTAGGGGGGGCTAGCGGGACTGGCACAGATACGCAGTATTTT. This gives the protein CASSLGGASGTGTDTQYF. The chain is built from TRBV7-2 and TRBJ2-3; 9 positions match TRBD2. Germline values: CDR1 SGHTA, CDR2 FQGNSA. The V and J ends lost 1 base and 1 base, in that order; junction bases with no gene match: 9. The CDR3 length is 18 residues. Combining the CDR3 with reference TRBV7-2 and TRBJ2-3 gives the whole variable domain GAGVSQSPSNKVTEKGKDVELRCDPISGHTALYWYRQSLGQGLEFLIYFQGNSAPDKSGLPSDRFSAERTGGSVSTLTIQRTQQEDSAVYLCASSLGGASGTGTDTQYFGPGTRLTVL.

The chain has TRBV29-1 and TRBJ2-5; 8 nucleotides align to TRBD2. The CDR3 extends over 13 amino acids. Germline loops: CDR1 SQVTM, CDR2 ANQGSEA. The V segment lost 6 bases and the J segment 3 bases; nucleotides outside the gene matches: 6. The DNA of the CDR3 is TGCAGCGTGGTTACTAGCGGTGAAGAGACCCAGTACTTC. As protein: CSVVTSGEETQYF.

J is TRBJ2-7 and V is TRBV29-1; possibly TRBD1 for D (6 bases). The V end lost 3 bases, the J end lost 4 bases, and 13 bases lay between the germline ends. Germline V gives CDR1 SQVTM, CDR2 ANQGSEA. The CDR3 is 13 residues long. CDR3: CSVEADSMYEQYF. CDR3 nucleotide sequence: TGCAGCGTTGAGGCGGACAGCATGTACGAGCAGTACTTC.

This clone was seen only a few times. The chain employs TRBV18 and TRBJ1-4; D remains ambiguous. The CDR3 has 14 amino acids. CDR1 KGHSH and CDR2 LQKENI come from the germline V gene. The V and J ends lost 4 bases and 6 bases respectively, with 12 bases between them. Written as DNA, the CDR3 is TGTGCCAGCTCACTTGTGCGGGGTGATGAAAAACTGTTTTTT. This gives the protein CASSLVRGDEKLFF.

The rearrangement links TRBV30 to TRBJ1-4; D uncertain. The V end lost 1 base, the J end lost 10 bases, and 7 bases lay between the germline ends. Germline V gene sequence: CDR1 GTSNPN, CDR2 SVGIG (reference sequence). The CDR3 runs 11 residues. CDR3 DNA sequence: TGTGCCTGGAGTGGACTGGGAAAACTGTTTTTT. It translates to CAWSGLGKLFF.

This clone has only a few counts. CDR3 in DNA: TGCGCCAGCAGCCCTGGCGGGGTCAATGAGCAGTTCTTC. Its translation: CASSPGGVNEQFF. The rearrangement joins TRBV4-1 to TRBJ2-1, with D perhaps matching TRBD2 (6 bases). The V end lost 4 bases, the J end lost 6 bases, and 10 bases lay between the germline ends. CDR3 length equals 13 residues. CDR1 is MGHRA, CDR2 YSYEKL, per germline.

This clone has only one observation. The rearrangement links TRBV5-1 to TRBJ2-5, with 7 bases identical to TRBD1. J gave up 6 bases and V 0 bases, and 5 bases lay outside the gene matches. The germline gives CDR1 SGHRS, CDR2 YFSETQ. The CDR3 runs to 14 residues. The CDR3 sequence is CASSLEGASKTQYF. CDR3 bases: TGCGCCAGCAGCTTGGAGGGGGCGTCTAAGACCCAGTACTTC.

The rearrangement links TRBV6-6 to TRBJ2-7; D might be TRBD2 (6 bases). This CDR3 contains 13 residues. The ends were cut back, 6 bases at V and 1 base at J, with 10 bases in the middle. Germline V lookup: CDR1 MNHNY, CDR2 SVGAGI (reference sequence). The CDR3 is CASRAGGSYEQYF. The CDR3 DNA sequence: TGTGCCAGCAGGGCCGGGGGATCCTACGAGCAGTACTTC.

The chain joins TRBV4-1 to TRBJ1-5, with a possible D match to TRBD1 (6 bases). This CDR3 contains 17 residues. V shed 3 bases and J shed 0 bases, with 15 bases lying between them. Germline V gene lookup returns CDR1 MGHRA and CDR2 YSYEKL. CDR3 amino acids: CASSHPGQNYSNQPQHF. The CDR3, as DNA: TGCGCCAGCAGCCACCCCGGACAGAATTATAGCAATCAGCCCCAGCATTTT.

V is TRBV2 and J is TRBJ2-7, with D hard to call. The length of the CDR3 is 12 residues. Germline loops: CDR1 SNHLY, CDR2 FYNNEI. Trimming removed 5 bases at V and 2 bases at J, with 7 bases between. The CDR3: CASSYQAYEQYF. The CDR3 DNA reads TGTGCCAGCAGTTACCAAGCCTACGAGCAGTACTTC.

The sample holds one count of this clone. The same CDR3 arises from other DNA sequences in this sample as well. J is TRBJ1-5 and V is TRBV5-1; 8 bases line up with TRBD1. Germline V gene sequence: CDR1 SGHRS, CDR2 YFSETQ. This CDR3 region has 15 residues. V lost 2 bases, J lost 2 bases, and 3 bases stayed unmatched. This chain's CDR3 is CASSLGQGGNQPQHF. CDR3 DNA sequence: TGCGCCAGCAGCTTAGGACAGGGCGGCAATCAGCCCCAGCATTTT.

The chain uses TRBV15 and TRBJ2-7; 10 bases map to TRBD1. This CDR3 spans 15 amino acids. The V gene end was trimmed by 0 bases and the J gene end by 7 bases; junction bases not matched to a gene: 6. Germline loops: CDR1 LNHNV, CDR2 YYDKDF (reference sequence). The CDR3 here is CATSRDPGQGTEQYF. For the CDR3, the DNA is TGTGCCACCAGCAGAGATCCGGGACAGGGGACGGAGCAGTACTTC.

The rearrangement joins TRBV27 to TRBJ2-2; TRBD2 is a possible D gene (6 bases). V was trimmed by 9 bases and J by 4 bases, leaving 18 bases between them. Germline CDR1 and CDR2: MNHEY and SMNVEV (reference sequence). The CDR3 is 15 amino acids. The CDR3 nucleotides are TGTGCCAGTCGCTTTGGGGGGACGAGCACCGGGGAGCTGTTTTTT. It is translated as CASRFGGTSTGELFF.

The V gene is TRBV11-2, the J gene TRBJ2-1, with 14 nucleotides matching TRBD2. CDR3 length: 16 amino acids. Losses at the gene ends were 8 bases for V and 8 bases for J; bases not matched to a gene: 11. From germline, CDR1 is SGHAT and CDR2 FQNNGV. As DNA, the CDR3 is TGTGCCAGCGGGCAGGGAAGACTAGCGGGGGGGCATGAGCAGTTCTTC. Amino acid sequence: CASGQGRLAGGHEQFF.

The V and J genes are TRBV5-1 and TRBJ2-5; D uncertain. From germline, CDR1 is SGHRS and CDR2 YFSETQ. Trimming removed 0 bases at V and 4 bases at J, with 4 bases between. There are 12 residues in the CDR3. This CDR3 reads CASSLARETQYF. The CDR3 DNA reads as TGCGCCAGCAGCTTGGCGAGAGAGACCCAGTACTTC.

The genes are TRBV12-5 and TRBJ1-1; 9 bases are a match to TRBD1. Germline CDR1 and CDR2: LGHNT and FRNRAP. There are 16 residues in the CDR3. With 2 bases clipped from V and 0 bases from J, the junction kept 4 bases outside the gene matches. This chain's CDR3 is CASGLPTGGMNTEAFF. The CDR3 nucleotides read TGTGCTAGTGGTTTGCCGACAGGGGGGATGAACACTGAAGCTTTCTTT.

The rearrangement links TRBV27 to TRBJ1-1; TRBD1 aligns across 7 bases. The trim removed 5 bases at V and 4 bases at J, leaving 10 bases unmatched. Germline V gene data show CDR1 as MNHEY and CDR2 as SMNVEV (reference sequence). The CDR3 runs to 15 residues. The CDR3, as DNA: TGTGCCAGCAGTCCAGCCGACAGGGTATGCACTGAAGCTTTCTTT. This sequence encodes CASSPADRVCTEAFF.

CDR3 residues: CASSPRLAGASSYNEQFF. The CDR3 DNA reads TGTGCCAGCAGCCCAAGGCTAGCGGGGGCTAGCTCCTACAATGAGCAGTTCTTC. The chain recombines TRBV7-2 with TRBJ2-1; 10 bases line up with TRBD2. This CDR3 region has 18 residues. Per germline, CDR1 SGHTA and CDR2 FQGNSA. Trimming took 5 bases from V and 0 from J; bases not matched to a gene: 10.

This clone was observed a single time. Distinct nucleotide sequences in the sample also encode this CDR3. This chain joins TRBV5-1 and TRBJ2-5; D not resolved. This CDR3 is 12 amino acids long. The V end lost 0 bases, the J end lost 5 bases, and 5 bases lay between the germline ends. CDR1 and CDR2 from the germline V gene are SGHRS and YFSETQ. The CDR3 is CASSLGWETQYF. In DNA, the CDR3 is TGCGCCAGCAGCTTGGGATGGGAGACCCAGTACTTC.

The chain uses TRBV28 and TRBJ2-1; D ambiguous. V lost 3 bases and J lost 11, with 11 bases in between. There are 12 residues in the CDR3. Germline values: CDR1 MDHEN, CDR2 SYDVKM. CDR3 loop: CASSLAVGKQFF. The CDR3 nucleotides read TGTGCCAGCAGTTTGGCGGTGGGGAAGCAGTTCTTC.

The chain is built from TRBV7-2 and TRBJ2-7; D may be TRBD1 (6 bases). Trimming removed 2 bases from V and 1 base from J, with 12 bases in between. The CDR3 sequence is 15 residues long. Germline V gives CDR1 SGHTA, CDR2 FQGNSA. CDR3 nucleotide sequence: TGTGCCAGCAGCTTAATTGCAGGGGTGTCCTACGAGCAGTACTTC. It codes for CASSLIAGVSYEQYF.

J is TRBJ2-5 and V is TRBV29-1; 10 bases fit TRBD1. V trimming: 2 bases; J trimming: 5 bases; junction bases outside the gene matches: 5. The CDR3 runs to 14 residues. The germline CDR1 and CDR2 sequences are SQVTM and ANQGSEA. CDR3 DNA sequence: TGCAGCGTTGAAACGACAGGGGGCAGGGAGACCCAGTACTTC. Translating it yields CSVETTGGRETQYF. The full variable domain, completed using reference TRBV29-1 and TRBJ2-5, is SAVISQKPSRDICQRGTSLTIQCQVDSQVTMMFWYRQQPGQSLTLIATANQGSEATYESGFVIDKFPISRPNLTFSTLTVSNMSPEDSSIYLCSVETTGGRETQYFGPGTRLLVL.

The chain uses TRBV20-1 and TRBJ2-3; perhaps D is TRBD1 or TRBD2 (5 bases each). The CDR3 loop spans 10 amino acids. In germline, CDR1 is DFQATT, CDR2 SNEGSKA (reference sequence). V was pared by 6 bases and J by 10 bases, with 11 bases between. CDR3 nucleotide sequence: TGCAGTGCCATAAGGGGAGCGCAGTATTTT. It translates to CSAIRGAQYF.